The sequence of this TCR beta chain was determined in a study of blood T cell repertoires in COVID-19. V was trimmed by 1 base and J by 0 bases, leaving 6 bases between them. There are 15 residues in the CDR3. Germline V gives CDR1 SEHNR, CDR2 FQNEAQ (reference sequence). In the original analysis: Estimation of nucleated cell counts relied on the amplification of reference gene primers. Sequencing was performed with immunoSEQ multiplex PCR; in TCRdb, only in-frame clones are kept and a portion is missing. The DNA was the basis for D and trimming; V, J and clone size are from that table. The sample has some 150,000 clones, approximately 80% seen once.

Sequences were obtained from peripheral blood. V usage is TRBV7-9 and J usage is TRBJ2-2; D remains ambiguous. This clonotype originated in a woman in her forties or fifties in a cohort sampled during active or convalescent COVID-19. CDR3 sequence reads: CASSLGQANTGELFF. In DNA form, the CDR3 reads TGTGCCAGCAGCTTAGGGCAGGCGAACACCGGGGAGCTGTTTTTT.